This note documents a single T cell receptor beta chain sequence. Its recognized antigen is unknown. The record has no base qualities; no much larger clone is one base away. Cut back by 2 bases and 5 bases, the V and J ends lie 9 bases apart. The CDR3, cysteine through phenylalanine, is 13 amino acids long. The kept DNA is CDR3 alone, 39 bases in frame from the first base. CDR1 KGHSH and CDR2 LQKENI are derived from the germline V gene. This record belongs to a study of cytomegalovirus exposure and HLA in healthy donors (dated by TCRdb to about 2017). Some background on the complete study: An earlier analysis of around 600 of the donors reported approximately 290 Gb of sequence data and some 100 million unique TCR beta sequences from some 180 million T cells. Rather than using new phenotypic data, the later analysis identified candidate immune exposures from TCR beta sequences and from how often those sequences occurred across donors. The number of donors typed differed by locus, with roughly 629-640 for A, B, C, DRB1 and DQB1, 522 for DQA1, approximately 580 for DPA1, and some 440 for DPB1. In a later genetic analysis, genome-wide SNP genotypes for about 60% of the 666 donors were used, and that subset was treated as a discovery cohort. The aim of the study was to test whether cataloging public T cell receptors could identify signatures of past pathogen exposure. A few DR-DQ haplotypes were handled as single units for association and clustering because linkage in the cohort was strong. Every repertoire in the discovery cohort had been generated on one and the same sequencing platform. Among some 400 genotyped donors of the cohort, an average of approximately 240,000 unique TCR beta nucleotide sequences was sequenced per donor, of which about 19% were non-productive. Using immunosequencing, the study profiled T cell repertoires from around 680 subjects and related those repertoires to cytomegalovirus serostatus. Along with the approximately 700-subject first cohort, a separate validation cohort of 120 different subjects was used. HLA typing covered class I and class II loci at four-digit resolution. A later analysis re-analyzed previously published TCR beta repertoires from about 730 donors and added high-resolution HLA genotyping to study TCR occurrence patterns. Alongside the repertoire data, information on donor age, sex, ethnicity and CMV serostatus was compiled. High-throughput TCR immunosequencing, statistical association of individual TCRs with disease status, and machine learning were combined to predict cytomegalovirus infection status. An early release covering over 500 HLA-typed donors comprised approximately 290 gigabases of sequencing data and 85 million to 100 million unique TCR sequences. An earlier analysis of 587 of the donors used high-throughput TCR beta sequencing to judge whether each TCR beta V gene segment behaved as functional or pseudogenic. The genetic ancestry cluster associated with self-reported Caucasian donors included 81% of the roughly 400 genotyped donors.

The cohort consisted of approximately 670 healthy bone marrow donors. At the time of sampling, every cohort member was nominally healthy, though immune exposures that went unrecorded were likely present. The donor tested CMV seronegative and was one of the 352 seronegative cohort members. A peripheral blood sample was provided by each donor, and peripheral blood mononuclear cells were used for TCR beta sequencing. Genomic DNA was extracted from the blood cell samples with the Qiagen DNeasy Blood Extraction Kit. The receptor library was made with the immunoSEQ multiplex PCR assay. For the multiplex PCR, a mixture combining 60 forward primers for TCR Vbeta segments and 13 reverse primers for TCR Jbeta segments was used. Amplification of the CDR3 region of rearranged TCR beta genes was performed with a multiplex PCR assay on genomic DNA. Amplified TCR beta libraries were sequenced as 87-base-pair reads on the Illumina HiSeq System. From the authors' description of their analysis: Across the 500 to 850 repertoires, a later analysis counted tens of millions of unique TCR beta chains, some 11 million of which were shared by at least two donors. To remove PCR and sequencing errors, raw reads were error-corrected and collapsed into unique sequences using a nearest-neighbor algorithm that merged closely related sequences. To assign V, D and J gene segments, CDR3 sequences were aligned to IMGT reference sequences. For a sequence to be retained, at least a six-nucleotide match to both a V gene segment and a J gene segment was required. A rearrangement counted as productive if the CDR3 had no stop codons and remained in frame with V and J, and every other rearrangement counted as non-productive. CDR3 was defined by IMGT convention, running from the second conserved V-encoded cysteine to the conserved J-encoded phenylalanine. In an earlier analysis of 500 to 650 of the donors, sequences lacking an unambiguous match to a single V gene segment were excluded. An earlier analysis of 450 to 650 of the donors called V segments functional above 56.7% productive rearrangements and segregating when the between-donor standard deviation exceeded 5%. A statistical classification framework was built to diagnose cytomegalovirus status from the catalog of TCR beta chain sequences. In a later analysis, TCR nucleotide sequences were compared against IMGT/GENE-DB human TR gene sequences so that V and J genes could be assigned. The TCRdist pipeline was used in a later analysis to assign CDR3 sequences and most-parsimonious VDJ recombination scenarios. In a later analysis, every TCR beta chain was defined by the combination of its CDR3 amino acid sequence and its V-gene family, and reads without a unique V-gene family were dropped. A later analysis removed several hundred highly shared, low-generation-probability nucleotide sequences to deal with suspected cross-contamination and a sequencing artifact. In a later analysis, a clonal expansion index was calculated for each public chain from normalized within-repertoire ranks of inferred template counts. In a later analysis, generation probabilities were computed using a VDJ recombination model fitted to out-of-frame rearrangements, and the results were checked against IGoR. A later analysis scored TCR-TCR, TCR-HLA and TCR-CMV co-occurrence with hypergeometric tests, applying a repertoire-size bias correction to TCR pairs. In a later analysis, false discovery rates were estimated by permuting HLA or CMV assignments 20 times. A later analysis grouped co-occurring TCRs with DBSCAN, adding TCRdist sequence similarity when clustering within HLA-allele-positive subsets. Repertoires with fewer than 30,000 or more than 120,000 public chains, plus five repertoires with anomalous nucleotide sharing, were excluded from co-occurrence clustering. The immuneACCESS repertoire file appears here via TCRdb, limited to in-frame rearrangements. These files lack a portion of the clones; in checked studies, under half of the deficit traces to unresolved V genes, and the cause of the others is not known. Clone size and V and J calls were adopted from that table, with D and trimming inferred from the DNA. For this sample the table gives around 110,000 clones, of which approximately 70% were detected only once. The ten largest clones capture roughly 0.92% of the sample.

What the work shows at the level of the full study, not this receptor alone: The only immune exposure information available for the cohort was CMV serostatus. The study gave a list of about 160 TCR beta chains associated with cytomegalovirus. At a false discovery rate of 0.05, a later analysis linked 16,951 TCR beta sequences to specific HLA alleles. Strong co-occurrence of HLA alleles, especially DR and DQ, made assigning TCR associations to individual alleles difficult. In vitro tests confirmed that a few of the cytomegalovirus-associated TCR beta chains recognize cytomegalovirus antigens. In a later analysis, most CMV-associated TCR beta chains were found to appear HLA-restricted, with HLA associations seemingly driven largely by CMV exposure. A later genetic analysis associated a missense DCLRE1C variant with V-gene and J-gene trimming of TCR beta chains, and an independent cohort replicated the association. A further reported finding was that TCR beta sequences accurately predicted the HLA-A and HLA-B alleles for most subjects in the first cohort. In a later analysis, the rate of TCR association differed among HLA loci, with DRB1 alleles having the most associated TCRs and HLA-C alleles having the fewest. Across donors, most TCR sequences were observed very rarely, whereas some public TCRs were present in many individuals. The earlier analysis of approximately 560 of the donors excluded seventeen rarely observed V segments, including chromosome 9 orphons, because counts were too low. Linkage disequilibrium might explain the correlated functional status among segregating V segments, but an unknown experimental factor could not be ruled out. The sequencing pipeline was judged likely to have produced a cluster of highly shared sequence variants as a technical artifact. An earlier analysis of 450 to 750 of the donors showed that most TCR beta V segments appeared in productive rearrangements either about 87% or about 30% of the time, which broadly matched IMGT annotations. The 87-base-pair reads could not distinguish some IMGT-functional V segments, including TRBV6-2 and TRBV6-3, so those segments were excluded. In both the original and validation cohorts, the classifier was reported to diagnose cytomegalovirus status with high specificity and sensitivity. The presence/absence analyses assumed that sequencing depth was roughly uniform across donors, and that assumption may not be true. In a later genetic analysis, fewer N-insertions in productive TCRs were reported among donors in an Asian-associated ancestry cluster than the roughly 700-donor mean. This cohort had only TCR beta chains sequenced, and the lack of alpha or paired-chain data limited which features could be detected. Because HLA typing was unavailable for some donors at each locus, only the typed subset was used in association tests. A later analysis found that HLA-associated TCR beta chains were more clonally expanded and had lower generation probabilities than equally common non-associated chains. According to a later analysis, parvovirus B19, influenza, CMV and Epstein-Barr virus appeared linked to several top co-occurrence clusters. The authors suggested that the approach could potentially be generalized to other disease states and immunological phenotypes.

The sample was PBMCs. This sequence was found in a woman between 25 and 40 years old in good health and CMV-seronegative. The rearranged chain carries TRBV18 and TRBJ2-5, with the D gene not clear enough to name. In nucleotide form, the sequence is TGTGCCAGCTCACCAGGGTTGGAGGAGACCCAGTACTTC. This yields the protein CASSPGLEETQYF.